Below are 24 T cell receptor beta chains sequenced from a single sample in a study of shared clonotypes between healthy human individuals. Here immunoSEQ multiplex PCR was the method, and the copy in TCRdb shows in-frame clones only, minus some. The table has millions of clones, about 95% seen once; the top ten hold 0.1% to 0.15%. The sample was naive CD4+ T cells sorted from blood. The subset is: CD45RA+ positively selected. The receptors come from a man younger than 30 in good health.

Worth noting for this clone: This specimen includes other DNA sequences encoding the same CDR3. The DNA for the CDR3 is TGTGCCAGCTCACCACGTACAGGGCAAGAGACCCAGTACTTC. Protein product: CASSPRTGQETQYF. V usage is TRBV18 and J usage is TRBJ2-5; TRBD1 might be the D (6 bases). V lost 1 base, J lost 2 bases, and 8 bases lay in between. The CDR3 is 14 amino acids. CDR1 KGHSH and CDR2 LQKENI come from the germline V gene.

This sequence joins TRBV7-9 and TRBJ2-2; D is unclear. The CDR3 is 15 amino acids. Germline V gene sequence: CDR1 SEHNR, CDR2 FQNEAQ (reference sequence). Trimming left V 3 bases short and J 5 bases short, with 13 bases between. The CDR3 DNA follows: TGTGCCAGCAGCTTGAGTTGGAGCCGTACCGGGGAGCTGTTTTTT. This codes for CASSLSWSRTGELFF.

V is TRBV18 and J is TRBJ2-7; 11 bases align to TRBD2. V trimming: 4 bases; J trimming: 0 bases; junction bases outside the gene matches: 2. Germline loops: CDR1 KGHSH, CDR2 LQKENI. The CDR3 is made up of 15 amino acids. This CDR3 is CASSQLAGGSYEQYF. In DNA form, the CDR3 reads TGTGCCAGCTCACAGCTAGCGGGGGGCTCCTACGAGCAGTACTTC.

Only a few counts were recorded for this clone. The chain recombines TRBV7-2 with TRBJ2-5; D is ambiguous. V was shortened by 2 bases and J by 5 bases, with 6 bases between the two germline ends. Germline V lookup: CDR1 SGHTA, CDR2 FQGNSA. CDR3 length: 12 amino acids. The CDR3, as DNA: TGTGCCAGCAGCTTATTTATGGAGACCCAGTACTTC. Its translation: CASSLFMETQYF.

The chain recombines TRBV6-5 with TRBJ1-4, with TRBD1 matching over 9 bases. The V and J ends lost 2 bases and 4 bases, in that order; junction bases with no gene match: 5. The CDR3 consists of 16 residues. Germline CDR1 is MNHEY and CDR2 is SVGAGI. The CDR3 spells CASSYRDRAYNEKLFF. The CDR3 nucleotides are TGTGCCAGCAGTTACAGGGACAGGGCTTATAATGAAAAACTGTTTTTT.

Points on this clone: At one end, the junction sequence differs from germline, possibly due to a read error. V and J are TRBV7-7 and TRBJ2-3; 11 bases are a match to TRBD1. Germline values: CDR1 SSHAT, CDR2 FNYEAQ (reference sequence). The CDR3 totals 16 residues. Here the CDR3 reads CASSPDRGRSTDTQYF. The CDR3, as DNA: TGTGCTAGCAGCCCGGACAGGGGGCGTAGCACAGATACGCAGTATTTT.

This clone was seen a few times. This sequence joins TRBV5-4 and TRBJ1-6, with 9 bases fitting TRBD1. The CDR3 is made up of 15 amino acids. J was trimmed by 8 bases and V by 3 bases; bases with no gene match: 6. In germline, CDR1 is SGHNT, CDR2 YYREEE (reference sequence). The CDR3 DNA reads TGTGCCAGCAGCTCGGGACAGGGTCTGGATTCACCCCTCCACTTT. It is translated as CASSSGQGLDSPLHF.

The chain carries TRBV7-9 and TRBJ2-5, with unresolved D. The CDR3 runs 12 residues. Trimming removed 4 bases at V and 5 bases at J, with 8 bases between. The germline V gene has CDR1 SEHNR and CDR2 FQNEAQ (reference sequence). The CDR3 DNA sequence: TGTGCCAGCAGCTCCACCGTGGAGACCCAGTACTTC. Translated, it gives CASSSTVETQYF.

On this clone: Other DNA variants within this sample encode the same CDR3. This chain connects TRBV28 to TRBJ1-1, with a tentative D call TRBD1 (6 bases). The V end lost 5 bases, the J end lost 1 base, and 11 bases lay between the germline ends. CDR1 MDHEN and CDR2 SYDVKM come from the germline V gene. This CDR3 is built from 14 residues. CDR3 loop: CASSPGTKNTEAFF. Written as DNA, the CDR3 is TGTGCCAGCAGTCCCGGGACAAAGAACACTGAAGCTTTCTTT.

V is TRBV5-1 and J is TRBJ2-7, with 7 bases that match TRBD1. Trimming took 4 bases from V and 3 from J; bases not matched to a gene: 4. The CDR3 totals 13 residues. Germline loops: CDR1 SGHRS, CDR2 YFSETQ. DNA of the CDR3: TGCGCCAGCAGCCAGGACAGGCTCTACGAGCAGTACTTC. As protein: CASSQDRLYEQYF.

This chain links TRBV10-3 with TRBJ1-3, with TRBD1 matching over 7 bases. The CDR3 has 14 amino acids. The V and J ends lost 7 bases and 4 bases, in that order; junction bases with no gene match: 7. CDR1 and CDR2 (germline): ENHRY, SYGVKD. Here the CDR3 reads CAINGQEAGNTIYF. The CDR3 nucleotides are TGTGCCATCAACGGACAGGAGGCGGGAAACACCATATATTTT.

CDR3 protein: CASSNTPNYGYTF. DNA of the CDR3: TGTGCCAGCAGCAACACGCCGAACTATGGCTACACCTTC. The rearrangement uses TRBV6-1 and TRBJ1-2; D gene uncertain. Germline V gives CDR1 MNHNS, CDR2 SASEGT. This CDR3 contains 13 residues. Trimming stripped 6 bases from V and 2 bases from J, with 10 bases between.

The chain has TRBV28 and TRBJ2-6; D ambiguous. Trimming cost V 8 bases and J 0 bases, with 11 bases left between them. The length of the CDR3 is 15 residues. Germline CDR1 and CDR2: MDHEN and SYDVKM. The CDR3, as DNA: TGTGCCAGCTTTACTACGGCCTCTGGGGCCAACGTCCTGACTTTC. Its translation is CASFTTASGANVLTF.

This clone was seen a single time. This chain connects TRBV5-4 to TRBJ2-1; 7 bases map to TRBD2. The CDR3 is 16 residues long. The V gene end was trimmed by 3 bases and the J gene end by 2 bases; junction bases not matched to a gene: 8. The germline V gene has CDR1 SGHNT and CDR2 YYREEE (reference sequence). CDR3 bases: TGTGCCAGCAGCTCGGGTGCTAGCGGAGCCTACAATGAGCAGTTCTTC. Protein sequence: CASSSGASGAYNEQFF. Full variable domain (rest looked up from reference TRBV5-4 and TRBJ2-1): ETGVTQSPTHLIKTRGQQVTLRCSSQSGHNTVSWYQQALGQGPQFIFQYYREEENGRGNFPPRFSGLQFPNYSSELNVNALELDDSALYLCASSSGASGAYNEQFFGPGTRLTVL.

The rearrangement links TRBV14 to TRBJ2-3; 14 bases align to TRBD2. CDR1 and CDR2 from the germline V gene are SGHDN and FVKESK. This CDR3 contains 13 residues. V shed 3 bases and J 15 bases; nucleotides not matched to a gene: 5. The CDR3 protein is CASSQGTSGSLYF. In DNA, the CDR3 is TGTGCCAGCAGCCAGGGGACTAGCGGGAGCTTATATTTT.

The V call is TRBV30, the J call TRBJ1-6; 7 nucleotides align to TRBD1. The CDR3 runs 11 residues. V lost 5 bases to trimming and J lost 9 bases; unmatched junction nucleotides: 1. Per the germline V gene, CDR1 is GTSNPN and CDR2 is SVGIG (reference sequence). Here the CDR3 DNA reads TGTGCCTGGGGGGACAGTTCACCCCTCCACTTT. As protein: CAWGDSSPLHF.

The chain combines TRBV28 with TRBJ1-5; D possibly corresponds to TRBD1 (5 bases). There are 14 residues in the CDR3. CDR1 is MDHEN and CDR2 is SYDVKM in the germline V gene. The V end was cut by 8 bases, the J end by 3 bases, with 14 bases between. CDR3 sequence: CASALGEPNQPQHF. CDR3 DNA sequence: TGTGCCAGCGCCCTGGGGGAGCCCAATCAGCCCCAGCATTTT.

There are many counts of this clone. The V call is TRBV7-2, the J call TRBJ1-1; TRBD1 is a possible D gene (6 bases). The CDR3 runs to 13 residues. V dropped 5 bases and J dropped 4 bases, with 11 bases sitting between them. Germline V lookup: CDR1 SGHTA, CDR2 FQGNSA. The CDR3 region has the DNA TGTGCCAGCAGCCCAACGACAGGCACTGAAGCTTTCTTT. Translating it yields CASSPTTGTEAFF.

The chain has TRBV11-2 and TRBJ2-2; D not certain. Trimming removed 2 bases from V and 1 base from J, with 8 bases in between. CDR1 is SGHAT and CDR2 is FQNNGV in the germline V gene. This CDR3 has 15 amino acids. The CDR3, as DNA: TGTGCCAGCAGCTTATGGCAGAAGAACACCGGGGAGCTGTTTTTT. Residues: CASSLWQKNTGELFF.

This clone was observed a single time. This chain connects TRBV30 to TRBJ1-5, with TRBD1 matching 8 bases. CDR1 and CDR2 from the germline V gene are GTSNPN and SVGIG (reference sequence). The CDR3 covers 18 residues. Unmatched junction bases numbered 12, after V lost 2 bases and J lost 0 bases. This CDR3 is CAWSPGRDRLYSNQPQHF. In DNA, the CDR3 is TGTGCCTGGAGTCCAGGGAGGGACAGGTTATATAGCAATCAGCCCCAGCATTTT. Full variable domain (missing parts from reference TRBV30 and TRBJ1-5): SQTIHQWPATLVQPVGSPLSLECTVEGTSNPNLYWYRQAAGRGLQLLFYSVGIGQISSEVPQNLSASRPQDRQFILSSKKLLLSDSGFYLCAWSPGRDRLYSNQPQHFGDGTRLSIL.

The gene calls are TRBV9 and TRBJ2-7, with 10 positions matching TRBD2. CDR3 length equals 15 residues. V lost 0 bases, J lost 5 bases, and 5 bases stayed unmatched. In germline, CDR1 is SGDLS, CDR2 YYNGEE. The DNA for the CDR3 is TGTGCCAGCAGCGTAGCAGCGGGAGGGCCCAACGAGCAGTACTTC. Its translation is CASSVAAGGPNEQYF.

This chain uses TRBV5-1 with TRBJ2-5; tentatively, D is TRBD1 or TRBD2 (5 bases each). Germline V gene lookup returns CDR1 SGHRS and CDR2 YFSETQ. V was cut by 6 bases and J by 5 bases, with 20 bases left in between. The CDR3 loop spans 15 amino acids. The CDR3 nucleotides are TGCGCCAGCAAATTGGGGGACCTGGGCCAGGAGACCCAGTACTTC. Protein sequence: CASKLGDLGQETQYF.

The rearrangement links TRBV4-1 to TRBJ2-4, with a weak D call TRBD1 (7 bases). Trimming left V 5 bases short and J 7 bases short, with 18 bases between. CDR1 and CDR2 from the germline V gene are MGHRA and YSYEKL. CDR3 length: 15 residues. The CDR3 DNA is TGCGCCAGCAGCGCCACCACGACAGGGAGGAACATTCAGTACTTC. Translation: CASSATTTGRNIQYF.

The chain has TRBV19 and TRBJ1-5; 8 bases line up with TRBD1. In germline, CDR1 is LNHDA, CDR2 SQIVND (reference sequence). The ends lost 7 bases at V and 6 bases at J; junction bases unmatched: 5. The length of the CDR3 is 13 residues. CDR3 region: CASTGQGGQPQHF. DNA for the CDR3: TGTGCCAGTACTGGACAGGGAGGTCAGCCCCAGCATTTT.